Below are 21 T cell receptor beta chains sequenced from a single sample in a study of tumor and adjacent non-tumor tissue in lung cancer. TCRbeta libraries were built with three rounds of nested PCR, modified from ARM-PCR. TCRdb processed the multiplex PCR reads anew with MiXCR; each CDR3 protein has one entry. The repertoire consists of 70,000 to 80,000 distinct CDR3 sequences, with roughly 72% occurring once and the leading ten covering about a tenth. This sample's RNA came from whole unsorted tissue. The specimen was lung tumor tissue. The receptors derive from a woman aged 40 to 55 with non-small cell lung cancer.

With regard to this clonotype: A much larger clone differs from this one at a single base, so this may be a read error. The rearrangement joins TRBV5-1 to TRBJ1-6, with D maybe TRBD1 (6 bases). The germline V gene encodes CDR1 SGHRS and CDR2 YFSETQ. The CDR3 has 16 amino acids. The CDR3 here is CASSLQGTPNNSALHF. As DNA, the CDR3 is TGCGCCAGCAGCTTGCAGGGGACCCCAAATAATTCAGCCCTCCACTTT.

Concerning this clonotype itself: A much more abundant neighbour one base away suggests this may be a read error. The V gene is TRBV5-6, the J gene TRBJ2-7, with 7 bases identical to TRBD1. CDR1 is SGHDT, CDR2 YYEEEE, per germline. Trimming cost V 0 bases and J 5 bases; bases outside gene matches: 14. The CDR3 contains 17 residues. DNA for the CDR3: TGTGCCAGCAGCTTGGGCATCCCGACAGGGCAATTTGACGAGCAGTACTTC. It translates to CASSLGIPTGQFDEQYF.

On this clonotype: At one end, the junction sequence differs from germline, possibly due to a read error. The chain links TRBV12-3 or TRBV12-4 to TRBJ1-5; D unclear. The CDR3 has 14 residues. This CDR3 is CISSFLGLNQPQHF. In DNA, the CDR3 is TGTATCAGCAGTTTCCTAGGCCTCAATCAGCCTCAGCATTTT.

Concerning this clonotype: The CDR3 end shows no conserved phenylalanine or tryptophan, and so a read error is likely. The limits of the CDR3 on the DNA are not certain, so only TCRdb's listed CDR3 is given. The chain is built from TRBV11-2 and TRBJ2-3; TRBD1 is the table's D call, not checked against the DNA. Both ends counted, the CDR3 spans 17 residues. Germline-derived CDR1 and CDR2 are SGHAT and FQNNGV. The CDR3 sequence: CASGLVSEGESTDTRYS.

To note about this clonotype: A read error may account for a junction end that differs from germline. The chain links TRBV6-5 to TRBJ2-3; 7 nucleotides agree with TRBD1. There are 13 residues in the CDR3. Germline-derived CDR1 and CDR2 are MNHEY and SVGAGI. The CDR3 nucleotides are TGCGCCACTCAGGGGGTAGTAACAGAAACACAGTATTTT. Translated, it gives CATQGVVTETQYF.

In regard to this clonotype: The junction shows a germline mismatch at one end, possibly a read error. The chain employs TRBV6-5 and TRBJ2-6; D perhaps matches TRBD2 (6 bases). This CDR3 spans 16 amino acids. In germline, CDR1 is MNHEY, CDR2 SVGAGI. The CDR3 DNA follows: TGTGCCAGCAGATACTCGTCAGGGACTGGGGCCAACGTCCCGACTTTC. It translates to CASRYSSGTGANVPTF.

The V gene is TRBV4-1, the J gene TRBJ1-5, with no clear D. V shed 3 bases and J shed 5 bases, with 8 bases lying between them. The germline gives CDR1 MGHRA, CDR2 YSYEKL. The CDR3 consists of 13 residues. The CDR3 DNA reads as TGCGCCAGCAGCCACGGGAGGGATCAGCCCCAGCATTTT. It yields the protein CASSHGRDQPQHF.

This chain links TRBV30 with TRBJ2-1; D is unclear. The CDR3 contains 14 residues. The V end lost 0 bases, the J end lost 3 bases, and 9 bases lay between the germline ends. Germline lookup yields CDR1 GTSNPN and CDR2 SVGIG (reference sequence). Here the CDR3 DNA reads TGTGCCTGGAGTGTAGGTGCGTTCTACAATGAGCAGTTCTTC. It specifies CAWSVGAFYNEQFF.

The table lists this clonotype with a few counts. CDR3 nucleotides: TGCAGTGCACCCGTACTAGCGGTTACAGATACGCAGTATTTT. Protein sequence: CSAPVLAVTDTQYF. The gene calls are TRBV20-1 and TRBJ2-3; 8 bases are a match to TRBD2. V shed 6 bases, J shed 3 bases, and the junction held 8 bases outside the gene matches. Germline V CDR1 and CDR2: DFQATT, SNEGSKA (reference sequence). The CDR3 covers 14 residues.

Note on this clonotype: Relative to the germline gene, one junction end is altered; a read error may explain this. V usage is TRBV12-3 or TRBV12-4 and J usage is TRBJ2-2; D uncertain. The CDR3 sequence is 14 residues long. Here the CDR3 reads CTSTLNGYTGELFF. The CDR3 DNA reads as TGTACCAGCACTTTAAATGGTTATACCGGGGAGCTGTTTTTT.

A note on this clonotype: Germline is not matched at one junction end, which may reflect a read error. The chain employs TRBV4-2 and TRBJ2-2, with 12 bases identical to TRBD2. There are 16 residues in the CDR3. Germline CDR1 and CDR2: LGHNA and YNFKEQ. CDR3 amino acids: CVSSQGLAGGQGEVFF. The CDR3 nucleotides read TGTGTCAGCAGCCAAGGCCTAGCGGGGGGGCAAGGGGAGGTGTTTTTT.

The rearrangement uses TRBV6-6 and TRBJ2-5; 9 positions agree with TRBD2. Looked up from germline, CDR1 is MNHNY and CDR2 is SVGAGI (reference sequence). The V segment lost 3 bases and the J segment 1 base; nucleotides outside the gene matches: 6. This CDR3 spans 16 amino acids. The DNA of the CDR3 is TGTGCCAGCAGTTATGGGGTTAGCGGGGGCCAAGAGACCCAGTACTTC. It translates to CASSYGVSGGQETQYF.

About this clonotype itself: Germline and junction disagree at one end, which may indicate a read error. The chain couples TRBV20-1 to TRBJ1-4; 7 nucleotides match TRBD1. The CDR3 consists of 15 residues. The germline V gene encodes CDR1 DFQATT and CDR2 SNEGSKA (reference sequence). The CDR3 loop reads CSVRAFGTAAEKLFF. The CDR3 DNA reads as TGCAGTGTTAGAGCCTTCGGGACAGCAGCAGAGAAACTGTTTTTT.

This clonotype was seen a few times. A much larger clonotype is one base distant, so this may be a read error. The CDR3 loop is CASITGQAQETQYF. DNA of the CDR3: TGTGCCAGCATTACGGGACAGGCTCAAGAGACCCAGTACTTC. The J gene is TRBJ2-5, the V gene TRBV5-4, with 8 positions matching TRBD1. The CDR3 contains 14 residues. Germline lookup yields CDR1 SGHNT and CDR2 YYREEE (reference sequence). The trim removed 6 bases at V and 2 bases at J, leaving 6 bases unmatched.

This clonotype was recorded many times. The J gene is TRBJ2-5, the V gene TRBV12-3 or TRBV12-4; D is perhaps TRBD2 (7 bases). The CDR3 runs 12 residues. Trimming cost V 6 bases and J 7 bases, with 12 bases left between them. In nucleotides, the CDR3 is TGTGCCAGCAGAGAGGGGGGGGCGACCCAGTACTTC. It encodes CASREGGATQYF.

About this clonotype itself: At one boundary the junction diverges from the germline segment, which might be a read error. The gene calls are TRBV6-5 and TRBJ2-2; D might be TRBD2 (6 bases). The CDR3 extends over 15 amino acids. CDR1 is MNHEY, CDR2 SVGAGI, per germline. CDR3: CARSRLERVPGELFF. The CDR3 region has the DNA TGTGCCAGGAGCCGACTAGAGAGGGTGCCCGGGGAACTGTTTTTT.

A remark on this clonotype: Its ends do not fully match the called genes, so a read error is possible. The chain combines TRBV5-1 with TRBJ2-5; D is unresolved. This CDR3 has 13 amino acids. The V gene's germline CDR1 is SGHRS and CDR2 YFSETQ. CDR3 sequence reads: CASSVGAEETQYF. The CDR3 nucleotides read TGTGCCAGCAGCGTGGGCGCAGAAGAGACCCAGTACTTC.

On this clonotype: A read error may produce the germline difference seen at one junction end. J is TRBJ2-7 and V is TRBV6-5; 11 bases agree with TRBD2. CDR3 length equals 15 residues. CDR1 and CDR2 from the germline V gene are MNHEY and SVGAGI. CDR3 in amino acids: CASSKGLADYYELYF. The CDR3 DNA is TGTGCCAGCAGTAAGGGACTAGCGGATTACTACGAGCTGTACTTC.

This clonotype came up once. An end of the junction differs from the germline gene, which may be a read error. V is TRBV12-3 or TRBV12-4 and J is TRBJ2-5; no firm D call. CDR3 size: 16 residues. This chain's CDR3 is CASSPRLQQLQETQYF. The CDR3 DNA is TGTGCCAGCAGCCCCCGTTTACAGCAACTCCAAGAGACGCAGTACTTC.

This clonotype was picked up a small number of times. At one of its ends the junction is not consistent with the germline gene, which may arise from a read error. V gene TRBV20-1 combines with J gene TRBJ2-3, with 10 nucleotides matching TRBD2. The germline gives CDR1 DFQATT, CDR2 SNEGSKA (reference sequence). The CDR3 is made up of 15 amino acids. CDR3 coding DNA: TGCAATGCTAGAGCGAGACTAGCGGGCGCAGATACGCAGTATTTT. This encodes CNARARLAGADTQYF.

This clonotype was observed a few times. One base away lies a much larger clone, so this may be a sequencing read error. The V gene is TRBV6-5, the J gene TRBJ1-5; 7 bases align to TRBD1. Germline CDR1 reads MNHEY; CDR2 reads SVGAGI. The CDR3 runs to 18 residues. In nucleotides, the CDR3 is TGTGTCAGCAGCCCTACAGGGGTCATGGGTAGGAAGAATCAGCCCCAGCATTTT. Its protein product is CVSSPTGVMGRKNQPQHF.